This T cell receptor beta chain appears in the sequencing data of a study of blood T cell repertoires in COVID-19. Assay: immunoSEQ multiplex PCR; the TCRdb copy retains only in-frame clones and omits some. Among 350,000 or so clones listed, 92% were seen once. The CDR3 runs to 13 residues. Trimming stripped 4 bases from V and 6 bases from J, with 11 bases between. Study members were between roughly 18 and 100 years old and lived in around 24 US regions. All recovered Cohort 3 donors got two negative PCRs, got clearance, or saw symptom resolution. The sequencing sample was made of PBMCs or T cells enriched from blood (not recorded which). The chain uses TRBV12-3 or TRBV12-4 and TRBJ2-3; no clear D. The TCR comes from a woman between 25 and 40 years old who had recovered from COVID-19. The CDR3 DNA sequence: TGTGCCAGCAGTTCCTGGAGTACCGATACGCAGTATTTT. Its protein is CASSSWSTDTQYF.